This TCR beta chain was identified during a study of cytomegalovirus exposure and HLA in healthy donors. Study as a whole: Researchers found that roughly 81% of 300 to 450 genotyped donors fell within the Caucasian-associated ancestry cluster. General observations from the study: CMV serostatus was the only immune exposure information that was available. TCR beta chains numbering 164 were designated cytomegalovirus-associated.

Comments on this clone: Its specificity is unknown.

The CDR3 loop spans 15 amino acids. Trimming stripped 2 bases from V and 1 base from J, with 10 bases between. Looked up from germline, CDR1 is LNHDA and CDR2 is SQIVND (reference sequence). It was with 60 Vbeta and 13 Jbeta primers that the PCR ran. TCRdb's table, derived via immunoSEQ multiplex PCR, lists solely in-frame clones and lacks some. The sample gives nearly 110,000 clones, 70% to 80% of which show up once; 3.5% to 4% is in the top ten. The sequencing input was PBMCs. This clonotype was obtained from a man in his sixties in good health and CMV-seronegative. J is TRBJ2-3 and V is TRBV19, with D possibly TRBD1 on 5 matching bases. The CDR3, as DNA: TGTGCCAGTAGTATATTGGGGCAGGGCACAGATACGCAGTATTTT. Translated: CASSILGQGTDTQYF. Filled out from reference TRBV19 and TRBJ2-3, the complete variable domain reads DGGITQSPKYLFRKEGQNVTLSCEQNLNHDAMYWYRQDPGQGLRLIYYSQIVNDFQKGDIAEGYSVSREKKESFPLTVTSAQKNPTAFYLCASSILGQGTDTQYFGPGTRLTVL.